This T cell receptor beta chain was observed in a study of PD-1 blockade in classical Hodgkin lymphoma. Turning to the study itself: Patients received nivolumab 3 mg/kg intravenously every 2 weeks.

Concerning this clone itself: No antigen is known for it.

Study results and caveats: It was reported that newly diagnosed patients had less baseline TCR diversity than healthy donors. Complete responders started with a diversity level that resembled newly diagnosed patients at baseline. Significant TCR diversity gains by C4D1 occurred in CD4+ but not CD8+ cells.

Trimming removed 2 bases from V and 1 base from J, with 18 bases in between. Germline V gene sequence: CDR1 SGHRS, CDR2 YFSETQ. The CDR3 is made up of 17 amino acids. Using immunoSEQ multiplex PCR, the repertoire was profiled, and TCRdb retains in-frame clones only, with some absent. The sample contains roughly 30,000 clones, 81% of which appear only once. Described time point: cycle 4 day 1 (C4D1), after five to seven weeks of nivolumab. Following autologous stem cell transplantation, relapse occurred in every patient, and exposure to brentuximab vedotin varied. This chain uses TRBV5-1 with TRBJ2-5; D not resolved. The sample here was peripheral blood mononuclear cells (PBMCs), taken before the fourth cycle of nivolumab. The TCR comes from a human donor with classical Hodgkin lymphoma. The CDR3 sequence: CASSFAPTGQVQETQYF. In DNA form, the CDR3 reads TGCGCCAGCAGCTTCGCCCCGACGGGCCAGGTCCAAGAGACCCAGTACTTC.